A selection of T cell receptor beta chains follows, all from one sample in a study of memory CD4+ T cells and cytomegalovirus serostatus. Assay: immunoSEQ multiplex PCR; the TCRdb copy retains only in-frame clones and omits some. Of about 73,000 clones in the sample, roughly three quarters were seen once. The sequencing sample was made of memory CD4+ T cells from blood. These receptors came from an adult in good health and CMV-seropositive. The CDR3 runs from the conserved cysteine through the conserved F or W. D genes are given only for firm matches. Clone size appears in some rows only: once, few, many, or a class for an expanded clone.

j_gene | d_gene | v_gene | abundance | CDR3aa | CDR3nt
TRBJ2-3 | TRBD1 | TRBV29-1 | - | CSVEDRRTGAADTQYF | TGCAGCGTTGAAGACAGACGGACAGGCGCCGCAGATACGCAGTATTTT
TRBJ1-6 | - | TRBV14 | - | CASSSSVGGNNSPLHF | TGTGCCAGCAGCTCCTCTGTGGGAGGGAATAATTCACCCCTCCACTTT
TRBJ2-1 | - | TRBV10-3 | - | CAISGGAGANFGSYNEQFF | TGTGCCATCAGTGGGGGGGCTGGGGCCAACTTTGGCTCCTACAATGAGCAGTTCTTC
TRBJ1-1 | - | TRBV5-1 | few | CASSRWGANTEAFF | TGCGCCAGCAGCCGGTGGGGGGCGAACACTGAAGCTTTCTTT
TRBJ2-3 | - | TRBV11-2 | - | CASSRESFTDTQYF | TGTGCCAGCAGCCGGGAGAGCTTCACAGATACGCAGTATTTT
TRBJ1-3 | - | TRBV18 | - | CASSHGDTSSGNTIYF | TGTGCCAGCTCCCATGGGGACACGAGCTCTGGAAACACCATATATTTT
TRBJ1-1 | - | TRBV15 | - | CATSRDGGEDTEAFF | TGTGCCACCAGCAGAGATGGGGGGGAGGACACTGAAGCTTTCTTT
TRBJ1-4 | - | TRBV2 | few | CASSEEVGGELFF | TGTGCCAGCAGTGAGGAGGTCGGCGGGGAACTGTTTTTT
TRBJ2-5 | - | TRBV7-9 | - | CASSQEQETQYF | TGTGCCAGCAGCCAGGAACAAGAGACCCAGTACTTC
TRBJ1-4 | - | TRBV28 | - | CASTERPGQPQKLFF | TGTGCCAGCACCGAACGACCGGGACAACCTCAAAAACTGTTTTTT
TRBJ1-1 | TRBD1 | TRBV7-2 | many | CASSLDMTGVTEAFF | TGTGCCAGCAGCTTAGATATGACAGGGGTCACTGAAGCTTTCTTT
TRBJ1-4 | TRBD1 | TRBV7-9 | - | CASSLLLGQGNEKLFF | TGTGCCAGCAGCCTTCTCCTGGGACAGGGGAATGAAAAACTGTTTTTT
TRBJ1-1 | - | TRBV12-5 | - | CASGPPSAGPPEAFF | TGTGCTAGTGGTCCACCCTCCGCAGGGCCGCCTGAAGCTTTCTTT
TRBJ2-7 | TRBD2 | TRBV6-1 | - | CASSVGRRGGYEQYF | TGTGCCAGCAGTGTAGGGAGGCGGGGGGGCTACGAGCAGTACTTC
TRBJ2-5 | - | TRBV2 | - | CASSIQPQETQYF | TGTGCCAGCAGCATTCAACCTCAAGAGACCCAGTACTTC
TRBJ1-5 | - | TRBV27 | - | CASLFRQALGACQPQHF | TGTGCCAGCCTTTTTAGGCAGGCCCTAGGGGCTTGCCAGCCCCAGCATTTT
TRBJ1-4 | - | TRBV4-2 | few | CASSQDQEGYNEKLFF | TGTGCCAGCAGCCAAGATCAGGAGGGATATAATGAAAAACTGTTTTTT
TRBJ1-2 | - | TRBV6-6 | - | CASSYGEGIDYGYTF | TGTGCCAGCAGTTACGGGGAGGGAATAGACTATGGCTACACCTTC
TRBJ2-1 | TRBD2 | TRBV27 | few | CASSPGLANEQFF | TGTGCCAGCAGCCCGGGACTAGCCAATGAGCAGTTCTTC
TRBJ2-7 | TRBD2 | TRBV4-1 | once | CASSQPSGGGSYEQYF | TGCGCCAGCAGCCAACCTTCGGGGGGGGGCTCTTACGAGCAGTACTTC
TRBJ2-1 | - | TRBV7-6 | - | CASSPVGRGNEQFF | TGTGCCAGCAGCCCGGTAGGAAGGGGCAATGAGCAGTTCTTC
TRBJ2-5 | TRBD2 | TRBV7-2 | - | CASSPLSGRGGETQYF | TGTGCCAGCAGCCCCCTCAGCGGGAGAGGAGGAGAGACCCAGTACTTC
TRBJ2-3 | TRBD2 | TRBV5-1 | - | CASSLGERGFTDTQYF | TGCGCCAGCAGCTTGGGGGAGCGGGGGTTCACAGATACGCAGTATTTT
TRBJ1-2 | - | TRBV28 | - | CASSPVDLLGDYGYTF | TGTGCCAGCAGTCCGGTGGACCTCCTAGGTGACTATGGCTACACCTTC
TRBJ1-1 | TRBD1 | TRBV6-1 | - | CASTRQGANTEAFF | TGTGCCAGCACCAGACAGGGGGCTAACACTGAAGCTTTCTTT
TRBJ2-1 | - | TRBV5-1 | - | CASSLSLVYNEQFF | TGCGCCAGCAGCTTGTCTTTGGTCTACAATGAGCAGTTCTTC
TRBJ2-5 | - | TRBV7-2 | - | CASSFQGGGGKETQYF | TGTGCCAGCAGCTTCCAGGGTGGGGGCGGAAAAGAGACCCAGTACTTC
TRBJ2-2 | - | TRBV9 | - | CASSVADTTGELFF | TGTGCCAGCAGCGTGGCAGATACCACCGGGGAGCTGTTTTTT
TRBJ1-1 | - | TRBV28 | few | CASSSAAEAFF | TGTGCCAGCAGTTCAGCAGCTGAAGCTTTCTTT
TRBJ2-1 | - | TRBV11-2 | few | CASSLRGDSSYNEQFF | TGTGCCAGCAGCTTAAGGGGGGACAGCTCCTACAATGAGCAGTTCTTC
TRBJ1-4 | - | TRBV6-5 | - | CASSTVGGANEKLFF | TGTGCCAGCAGCACAGTGGGGGGAGCTAATGAAAAACTGTTTTTT
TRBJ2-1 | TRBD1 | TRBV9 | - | CASTPGDRYNEQFF | TGTGCCAGCACCCCCGGGGACAGGTACAATGAGCAGTTCTTC
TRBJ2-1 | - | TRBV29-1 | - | CSVRGERHNEQFF | TGCAGCGTGAGAGGGGAACGGCACAATGAGCAGTTCTTC
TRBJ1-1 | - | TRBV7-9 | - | CASSLTGRNTEAFF | TGTGCCAGCAGCTTAACAGGGAGGAACACTGAAGCTTTCTTT
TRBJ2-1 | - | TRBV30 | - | CAWMTTGTSNNEQFF | TGTGCCTGGATGACCACCGGGACATCAAACAATGAGCAGTTCTTC
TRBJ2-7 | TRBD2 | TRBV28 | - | CASSIPQGGFTREQYF | TGTGCCAGCAGTATCCCCCAGGGAGGGTTCACGCGGGAGCAGTACTTC
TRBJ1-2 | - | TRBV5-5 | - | CASSLGQSYTYGYTF | TGTGCCAGCAGCTTGGGACAGTCCTACACTTATGGCTACACCTTC
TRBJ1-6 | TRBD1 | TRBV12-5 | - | CASGFTPGQGTPGHSPLHF | TGTGCTAGTGGTTTTACACCGGGACAGGGGACTCCTGGTCATTCACCCCTCCACTTT
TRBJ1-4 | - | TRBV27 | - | CASSLSWSGGDNEKLFF | TGTGCCAGCAGTTTATCATGGTCGGGGGGTGATAATGAAAAACTGTTTTTT
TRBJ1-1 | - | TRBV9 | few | CASSATSGGMNTEAFF | TGTGCCAGCAGCGCCACCTCGGGGGGGATGAACACTGAAGCTTTCTTT
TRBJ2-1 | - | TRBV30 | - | CAWRGGAGTYNEQFF | TGTGCCTGGAGGGGGGGTGCGGGCACCTACAATGAGCAGTTCTTC
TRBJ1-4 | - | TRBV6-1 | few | CASSRFLDEKLFF | TGTGCCAGCAGTCGCTTCCTCGATGAAAAACTGTTTTTT
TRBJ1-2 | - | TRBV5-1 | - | CASSLGTNNYGYTF | TGCGCCAGCAGCTTGGGGACAAATAACTATGGCTACACCTTC
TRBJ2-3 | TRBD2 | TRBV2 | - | CASSEGTLADTDTQYF | TGTGCCAGCAGTGAAGGGACGCTAGCGGACACAGATACGCAGTATTTT
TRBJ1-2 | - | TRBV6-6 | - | CASSFRGLNGYTF | TGTGCCAGCAGCTTCCGGGGCCTGAATGGCTACACCTTC
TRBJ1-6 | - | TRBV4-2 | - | CASSRTTRFGSPLHF | TGTGCCAGCAGCCGAACCACAAGGTTCGGATCACCCCTCCACTTT
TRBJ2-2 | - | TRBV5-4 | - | CASSADGPYTGELFF | TGTGCCAGCAGCGCGGACGGACCGTACACCGGGGAGCTGTTTTTT
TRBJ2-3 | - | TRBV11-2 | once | CASSLDGVSTDTQYF | TGTGCCAGCAGCTTAGATGGAGTAAGCACAGATACGCAGTATTTT
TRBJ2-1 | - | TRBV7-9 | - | CASSMWDRNNEQFF | TGTGCCAGCAGCATGTGGGACCGAAACAATGAGCAGTTCTTC
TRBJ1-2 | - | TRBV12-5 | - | CASGHSNYGYTF | TGTGCTAGTGGCCATTCTAACTATGGCTACACCTTC
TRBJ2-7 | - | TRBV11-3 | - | CASSLGPGPTYEQYF | TGTGCCAGCAGCTTAGGTCCGGGACCTACCTACGAGCAGTACTTC